This T cell receptor beta chain was documented in a study of stem cell transplantation in POMP-related autoinflammatory disease. Study-wide context: CD8+ T cells were low and CD4+ cells naive-skewed before transplant. Notes on the study in general: Unique TRB V-J gene pairings were limited in number in patients with PRAID.

On this clone: What it recognizes is unknown.

This CDR3 is 14 amino acids long. V was clipped by 1 base and J by 3 bases, with 9 bases between them. Looked up from germline, CDR1 is SGHTA and CDR2 is FQGNSA. TCRdb's copy holds only in-frame clones and misses some; the assay was immunoSEQ multiplex PCR. Seen here are roughly 28,000 clones, more than 75% observed once, and the top ten hold 2% to 3%. This chain links TRBV7-2 with TRBJ1-2; D is ambiguous. This sample comprised CD4+ T cells from PBMCs, obtained before stem cell transplantation. This TCR was recovered from a human donor with POMP-related autoinflammation and immune dysregulation (PRAID). CDR3 in DNA: TGTGCCAGCAGCTTAGGTTTTGCCTACTATGGCTACACCTTC. Translating gives CASSLGFAYYGYTF.